The clone carrying this TCR beta chain was recorded many times. What it binds is unknown. V lost 0 bases and J lost 7; bases outside the gene matches: 9. The CDR3 is made up of 17 amino acids. Per germline, CDR1 MNHEY and CDR2 SVGEGT. Conversion of TCR transcripts into cDNA relied on 5'RACE template switching, which added a universal primer site and UMIs. In TCRdb, the 5' RACE reads were re-called with MiXCR into one record per CDR3 protein. The data contain hundreds of thousands of distinct CDR3 sequences, roughly a sixth of them singletons. These data are taken from a study of T cells after yellow fever vaccination. Study details: Fractions with few cells were prepared using SMART-Seq v4 Ultra Low Input. Whole-study results and caveats: Peak timing came faster in the weaker secondary response, day 5 versus 15.

The chain is built from TRBV6-2 or TRBV6-3 and TRBJ1-5, with 10 bases lining up with TRBD1. The TCR comes from a man aged 18-30 years who received the YFV17D yellow fever vaccine. The input for sequencing was PBMCs, taken 4 to 5 days after the first yellow fever vaccination. The DNA for the CDR3 is TGTGCCAGCAGTTACTCTGTGACAGGGGGCACCGGGCAGCCCCAGCATTTT. Translated: CASSYSVTGGTGQPQHF.